This is a list of T cell receptor beta chains from one sample in a study of siplizumab effects on memory and regulatory T cells. Only in-frame clones appear in the TCRdb table, and some are missing; sequencing was by immunoSEQ multiplex PCR. Of over 80,000 clones in the sample, 85% to 95% are singletons; the top ten hold about 1.4%. Sample: non-Treg CD4+ T cells sorted from blood. All receptors derive from a human donor in good health. The CDR3 runs from the conserved cysteine through the conserved F or W. D genes are given only for firm matches. A row's size may be missing; if present it is once, few, many or a size class.

j_call: TRBJ2-7
d_call: TRBD2
clone_size: -
v_call: TRBV28
cdr3_nt: TGTGCCAGCAGTTTTAGCGGGGTTACCTACGAGCAGTACTTC
cdr3_aa: CASSFSGVTYEQYF

j_call: TRBJ1-4
d_call: -
clone_size: -
v_call: TRBV20-1
cdr3_nt: TGCAGTGCAGGACAAGATCCAAAACTGTTTTTT
cdr3_aa: CSAGQDPKLFF

j_call: TRBJ2-7
d_call: -
clone_size: -
v_call: TRBV29-1
cdr3_nt: TGCAGCGTTGGCGACACGATATACGAGCAGTACTTC
cdr3_aa: CSVGDTIYEQYF

j_call: TRBJ1-4
d_call: -
clone_size: -
v_call: TRBV7-2
cdr3_nt: TGTGCCAGCAGCCCCTACGCAACTAATGAAAAACTGTTTTTT
cdr3_aa: CASSPYATNEKLFF

j_call: TRBJ2-3
d_call: -
clone_size: once
v_call: TRBV10-3
cdr3_nt: TGTGCCGTAAGCGGAGCAAACACAGATACGCAGTATTTT
cdr3_aa: CAVSGANTDTQYF

j_call: TRBJ1-1
d_call: TRBD1
clone_size: -
v_call: TRBV7-8
cdr3_nt: TGTGCCAGCAGCTTAGTGAGGACAGGGTCCTACACTGAAGCTTTCTTT
cdr3_aa: CASSLVRTGSYTEAFF

j_call: TRBJ2-7
d_call: -
clone_size: -
v_call: TRBV14
cdr3_nt: TGTGCCAGCAGCCAAGAGGCGCGGGTGGCGGGGCAGTACTTC
cdr3_aa: CASSQEARVAGQYF

j_call: TRBJ2-7
d_call: TRBD2
clone_size: -
v_call: TRBV6-6
cdr3_nt: TGTGCCAGCAGTTACCCGGGACTAGGGGCTTACGAGCAGTACTTC
cdr3_aa: CASSYPGLGAYEQYF

j_call: TRBJ1-5
d_call: -
clone_size: -
v_call: TRBV11-2
cdr3_nt: TGTGCCAGCAGCTTAGCCCACATGCAGCCCCAGCATTTT
cdr3_aa: CASSLAHMQPQHF

j_call: TRBJ1-2
d_call: -
clone_size: -
v_call: TRBV7-8
cdr3_nt: TGTGCCAGCAGCTTAGACGTCATCGGGGAAGGGGGCTACACCTTC
cdr3_aa: CASSLDVIGEGGYTF

j_call: TRBJ1-4
d_call: -
clone_size: -
v_call: TRBV30
cdr3_nt: TGTGCCTGGAGTGAACGCAGGTTTGAAAAACTGTTTTTT
cdr3_aa: CAWSERRFEKLFF

j_call: TRBJ2-2
d_call: TRBD1
clone_size: -
v_call: TRBV4-1
cdr3_nt: TGCGCCAGCAGCCCACCTCCGGTCACAGGGGACACCGGGGAGCTGTTTTTT
cdr3_aa: CASSPPPVTGDTGELFF

j_call: TRBJ2-7
d_call: -
clone_size: -
v_call: TRBV5-1
cdr3_nt: TGCGCCAGCAGCTTCGGTTTGGCGGGCCCCTACGAGCAGTACTTC
cdr3_aa: CASSFGLAGPYEQYF

j_call: TRBJ1-5
d_call: -
clone_size: few
v_call: TRBV11-2
cdr3_nt: TGTGCCAGCAGCTTAGTGACATCTAATCAGCCCCAGCATTTT
cdr3_aa: CASSLVTSNQPQHF

j_call: TRBJ2-1
d_call: -
clone_size: -
v_call: TRBV5-4
cdr3_nt: TGTGCCAGCAGCCCCCGGGGGTTTGCCTACAATGAGCAGTTCTTC
cdr3_aa: CASSPRGFAYNEQFF

j_call: TRBJ1-2
d_call: TRBD1
clone_size: -
v_call: TRBV7-3
cdr3_nt: TGTGCCAGCAGCCTCTCCGGTTCGACAGGGGGCGCCGATGGCTACACCTTC
cdr3_aa: CASSLSGSTGGADGYTF

j_call: TRBJ2-7
d_call: TRBD2
clone_size: -
v_call: TRBV11-3
cdr3_nt: TGTGCCAGCAGCTTCTCTAGCGGTAAGGAGCAGTACTTC
cdr3_aa: CASSFSSGKEQYF

j_call: TRBJ2-7
d_call: -
clone_size: -
v_call: TRBV7-2
cdr3_nt: TGTGCCAGCAGCTCGACGATTTACGAGCAGTACTTC
cdr3_aa: CASSSTIYEQYF

j_call: TRBJ2-3
d_call: -
clone_size: few
v_call: TRBV5-6
cdr3_nt: TGTGCCAGCAGCTTGCGCACACCCGGCACAGATACGCAGTATTTT
cdr3_aa: CASSLRTPGTDTQYF

j_call: TRBJ2-5
d_call: -
clone_size: -
v_call: TRBV5-4
cdr3_nt: TGTGCCAGCAGCCCCGCTAATGCGGAGACCCAGTACTTC
cdr3_aa: CASSPANAETQYF

j_call: TRBJ1-1
d_call: TRBD1
clone_size: few
v_call: TRBV5-1
cdr3_nt: TGCGCCAGCAGCTTACCGGGACAGGGGGCTCCTGAAGCTTTCTTT
cdr3_aa: CASSLPGQGAPEAFF

j_call: TRBJ1-4
d_call: -
clone_size: once
v_call: TRBV5-1
cdr3_nt: TGCGCCAGCAGCTTGGCCGGTCAGGTACAAGAAAAACTGTTTTTT
cdr3_aa: CASSLAGQVQEKLFF

j_call: TRBJ2-7
d_call: TRBD2
clone_size: -
v_call: TRBV6-5
cdr3_nt: TGTGCCAGCAGTTACTCGTCGGGCCTCGGGAGGACCGAGCAGTACTTC
cdr3_aa: CASSYSSGLGRTEQYF

j_call: TRBJ2-1
d_call: -
clone_size: -
v_call: TRBV5-6
cdr3_nt: TGTGCCAGCAGCTTGGAATTGAGAGCCTACAATGAGCAGTTCTTC
cdr3_aa: CASSLELRAYNEQFF

j_call: TRBJ1-5
d_call: -
clone_size: -
v_call: TRBV19
cdr3_nt: TGTGCCAGTAGTAATTTCATGGGCAGCAATCAGCCCCAGCATTTT
cdr3_aa: CASSNFMGSNQPQHF

j_call: TRBJ2-3
d_call: -
clone_size: -
v_call: TRBV18
cdr3_nt: TGTGCCAGCTCACCACCTTGGGGCAGTGGAGATACGCAGTATTTT
cdr3_aa: CASSPPWGSGDTQYF